This T cell receptor (beta chain) was recovered during a study of read filtering for tumor transcriptome and immune sequencing (dated by TCRdb to about 2020). A note on the overall study: Of the patients in the cohort, 17 were male and approximately 15 were female, and their mean age was 65.9 years, with a range of roughly 40 to 80. As a main aim, a read-filtering strategy for immune repertoire data was addressed, with the specific question being whether clonotypes supported by a single read should be removed. Per sample, about 3.5 to 11 million TCR-region mapped reads were obtained with IR-seq, compared with only roughly 80 to 1,300 with RNA-seq. Whole-transcriptome libraries were prepared with the TruSeq RNA Access Library Prep Kit after DNase treatment. Using the same bone marrow samples, the study ran both targeted immune repertoire sequencing and bulk whole-transcriptome sequencing and then compared the TCR repertoires from each method. By revised international staging, roughly 8 patients were R-ISS I, about 15 were R-ISS II and about seven were R-ISS III. Results the study describes overall, beyond this receptor: Compared with RNA-seq, IR-seq captured clonotypes at much higher depth and more reliably, and a smaller IR-seq throughput was enough to identify most shared clonotypes. Rather than purified T cells, the sorted CD138-negative fraction was a mixed bone marrow immune population. The correlation between IR-seq and RNA-seq shared clonotype proportions rose when single-read clonotypes were removed. In IR-seq, around 80% of clonotypes but approximately 3.2% of total reads were represented by single-read clonotypes, whereas in RNA-seq, about 76% of clonotypes and almost 45% of reads were represented by single-read clonotypes.

Every patient had bone marrow sampled at the time of active disease. Bone marrow mononuclear cells were isolated by Ficoll-Hypaque density gradient centrifugation. CD138-negative cells were obtained by negative selection after labeling with CD138 magnetic microbeads on a MACS separator, removing myeloma plasma cells. Flow cytometry on an Attune NxT with CD138 antibodies was used to check the purity of the isolated cells. Total RNA was extracted using TRIzol reagent and was quantified on a NanoDrop spectrophotometer. Paired RNA-seq and IR-seq were performed on the CD138-negative bone marrow sample of each patient. Starting from roughly 0.4 ug RNA, TCR libraries were constructed with the Immunoverse kit using molecular barcoded adaptors that cover the alpha/delta and beta/gamma chains. TCR library preparation used the same RNA that went into transcriptome sequencing. Sequencing of TCR libraries was carried out on an Illumina HiSeq 4000 with 2 x 150 cycles. Per the original workflow: With MiXCR, TCR reads were aligned to human V, D, J and C references and assembled into CDR3 clonotypes, with quality filtering and error correction included. The tcR package in R was used for analysis of clonotype counts and gene usage diversity. Raw mapping reads were checked after the RNA-seq reads had been mapped by STAR aligner version 2.5.3a onto the human GRCh37 genome. To test the effect of sequencing depth on detected clonotypes, IR-seq fastq files were randomly downsampled using Seqtk 1.3. Using fastp trimming at Q25 and MiXCR clonotype assembly, TCRdb reanalyzed the public sequencing data and kept in-frame beta chains. Under each unique CDR3 protein, matching rows form one entry showing the most common genes and DNA. What appears here as the V and J calls and clone size reflects TCRdb's work, not the paper's. A total of roughly 68,000 distinct CDR3 sequences appear in this sample, approximately 15% of them only once. Over 40% of the sample goes to the ten largest clones.

This clonotype was seen at least ten times. The antigen it binds to is not known. Per-base quality was not reported, and no clone a single base away is much larger than it. Sequencing was done on a sample of a population of CD138-negative cells sorted from bone marrow. The cell subset or site label of this sample denotes: bone marrow mononuclear cells depleted of CD138+ plasma/myeloma cells by negative magnetic selection. This TCR was sampled from a donor aged 40 or older with multiple myeloma.

This receptor carries the CDR3 CASSIGQNTGELFF. The sequenced DNA is TGCGCCAGCAGCATTGGACAGAACACCGGGGAGCTGTTTTTT. In this chain, TRBV4-1 is recombined with TRBJ2-2, and possibly TRBD1, on 5 matching bases. Trimming at the junction amounts to 5 bases on V and 1 base on J, and the germline ends lie 8 bases apart. The CDR3 spans 14 residues, from the cysteine through the phenylalanine. The retained sequence is limited to the CDR3, 42 bases, with the frame set at the first base. The germline V gene yields MGHRA for CDR1 and YSYEKL for CDR2.